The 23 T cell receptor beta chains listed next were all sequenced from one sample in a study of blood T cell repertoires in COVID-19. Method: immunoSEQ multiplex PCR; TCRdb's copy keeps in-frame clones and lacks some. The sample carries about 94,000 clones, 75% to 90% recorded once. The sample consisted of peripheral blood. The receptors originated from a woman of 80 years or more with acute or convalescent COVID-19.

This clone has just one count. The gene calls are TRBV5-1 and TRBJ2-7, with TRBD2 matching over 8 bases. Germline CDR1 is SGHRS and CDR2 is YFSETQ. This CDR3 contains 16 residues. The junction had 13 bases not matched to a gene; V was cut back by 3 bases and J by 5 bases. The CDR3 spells CASSSLPSGSMNEQYF. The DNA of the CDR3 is TGCGCCAGCAGCTCGCTACCGAGCGGGAGTATGAACGAGCAGTACTTC.

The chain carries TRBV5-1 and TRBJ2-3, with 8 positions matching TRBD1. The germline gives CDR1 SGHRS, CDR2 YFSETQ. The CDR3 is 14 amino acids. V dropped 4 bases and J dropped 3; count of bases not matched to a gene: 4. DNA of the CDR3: TGCGCCAGCAGCGCAGGACAGGGTACAGATACGCAGTATTTT. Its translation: CASSAGQGTDTQYF.

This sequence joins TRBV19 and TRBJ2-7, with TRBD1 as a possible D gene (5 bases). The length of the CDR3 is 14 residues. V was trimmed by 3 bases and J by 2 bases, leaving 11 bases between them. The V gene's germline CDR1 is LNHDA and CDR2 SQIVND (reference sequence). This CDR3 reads CASSIIDRTYEQYF. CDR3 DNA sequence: TGTGCCAGTAGTATTATAGACAGAACCTACGAGCAGTACTTC.

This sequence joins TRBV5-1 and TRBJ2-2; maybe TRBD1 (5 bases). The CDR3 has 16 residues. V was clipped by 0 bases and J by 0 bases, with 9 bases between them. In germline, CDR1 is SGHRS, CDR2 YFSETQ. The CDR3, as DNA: TGCGCCAGCAGCTTGGGACAGCCGTCGAACACCGGGGAGCTGTTTTTT. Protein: CASSLGQPSNTGELFF.

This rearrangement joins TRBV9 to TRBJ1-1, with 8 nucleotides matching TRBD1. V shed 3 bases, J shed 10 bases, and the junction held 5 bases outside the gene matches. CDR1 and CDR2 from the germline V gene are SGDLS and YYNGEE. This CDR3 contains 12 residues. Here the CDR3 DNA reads TGTGCCAGCAGCGCAGACAGGGGATTAGCTTTCTTT. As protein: CASSADRGLAFF.

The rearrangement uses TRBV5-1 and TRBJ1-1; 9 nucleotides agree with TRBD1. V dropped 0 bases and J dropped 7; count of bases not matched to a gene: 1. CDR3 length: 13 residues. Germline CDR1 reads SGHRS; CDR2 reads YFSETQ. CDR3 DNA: TGCGCCAGCAGCTTGGTGGGACAGGGTGAAGCTTTCTTT. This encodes CASSLVGQGEAFF. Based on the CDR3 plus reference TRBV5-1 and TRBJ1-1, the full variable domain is KAGVTQTPRYLIKTRGQQVTLSCSPISGHRSVSWYQQTPGQGLQFLFEYFSETQRNKGNFPGRFSGRQFSNSRSEMNVSTLELGDSALYLCASSLVGQGEAFFGQGTRLTVV.

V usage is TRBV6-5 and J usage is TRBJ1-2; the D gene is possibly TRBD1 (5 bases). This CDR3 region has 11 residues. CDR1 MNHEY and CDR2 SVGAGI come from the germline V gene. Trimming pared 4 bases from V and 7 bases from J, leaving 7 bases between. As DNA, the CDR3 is TGTGCCAGCAGTTCAGGGTTTGGCTACACCTTC. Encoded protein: CASSSGFGYTF.

The CDR3 spells CASSSYHGPELATGELFF. The CDR3 bases are TGTGCCAGCAGCTCCTATCACGGACCTGAACTAGCTACCGGGGAGCTGTTTTTT. The chain employs TRBV21-1 and TRBJ2-2; the table's D call, TRBD2, was not checked against the DNA. TRBV21-1 is a pseudogene. This CDR3 contains 18 residues.

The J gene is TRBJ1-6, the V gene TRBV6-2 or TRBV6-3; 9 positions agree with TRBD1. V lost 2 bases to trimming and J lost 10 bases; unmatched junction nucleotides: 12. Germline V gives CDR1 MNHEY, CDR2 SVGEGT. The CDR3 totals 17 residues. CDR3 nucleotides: TGTGCCAGCAGTTACCACACCAGGACAGGGGTTGGGTCACCCCTCCACTTT. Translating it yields CASSYHTRTGVGSPLHF.

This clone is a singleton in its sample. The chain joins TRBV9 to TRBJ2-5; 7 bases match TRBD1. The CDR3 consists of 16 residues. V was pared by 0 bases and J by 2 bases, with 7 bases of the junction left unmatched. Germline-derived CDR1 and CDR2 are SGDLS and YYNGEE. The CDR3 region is CASSVGGGVLQETQYF. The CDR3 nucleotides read TGTGCCAGCAGCGTAGGAGGGGGCGTCCTACAAGAGACCCAGTACTTC.

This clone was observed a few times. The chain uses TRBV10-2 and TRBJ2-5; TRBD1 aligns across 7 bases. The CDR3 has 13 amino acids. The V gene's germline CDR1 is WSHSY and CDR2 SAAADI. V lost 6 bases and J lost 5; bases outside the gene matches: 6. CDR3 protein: CASRRGQWETQYF. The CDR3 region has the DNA TGCGCCAGCAGAAGGGGGCAGTGGGAGACCCAGTACTTC.

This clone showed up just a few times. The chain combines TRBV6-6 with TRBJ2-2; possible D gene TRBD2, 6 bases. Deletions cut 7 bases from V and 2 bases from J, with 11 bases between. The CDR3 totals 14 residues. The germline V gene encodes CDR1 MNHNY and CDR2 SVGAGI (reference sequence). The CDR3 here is CASKLGGNTGELFF. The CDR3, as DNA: TGTGCCAGCAAGCTGGGGGGAAACACCGGGGAGCTGTTTTTT.

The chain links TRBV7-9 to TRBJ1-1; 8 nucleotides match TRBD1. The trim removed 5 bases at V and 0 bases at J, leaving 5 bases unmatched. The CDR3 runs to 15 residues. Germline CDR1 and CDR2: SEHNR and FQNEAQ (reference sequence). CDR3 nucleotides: TGTGCCAGCAGCATCTTGGGACAGGTGAACACTGAAGCTTTCTTT. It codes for CASSILGQVNTEAFF.

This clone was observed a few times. The CDR3 DNA reads as TGTGCCAGTAGTATCCGCGGGGGTACGGTCTACGAGCAGTACTTC. Encoded protein: CASSIRGGTVYEQYF. The V gene is TRBV19, the J gene TRBJ2-7, with TRBD2 identical over 7 bases. The CDR3 length is 15 residues. The germline gives CDR1 LNHDA, CDR2 SQIVND (reference sequence). V was pared by 3 bases and J by 3 bases, with 8 bases of the junction left unmatched.

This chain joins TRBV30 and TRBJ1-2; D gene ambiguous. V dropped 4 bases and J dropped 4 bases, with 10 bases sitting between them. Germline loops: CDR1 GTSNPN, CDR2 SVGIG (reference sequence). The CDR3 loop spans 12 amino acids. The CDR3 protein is CAWIRGSYGYTF. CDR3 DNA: TGTGCCTGGATACGGGGTTCCTATGGCTACACCTTC.

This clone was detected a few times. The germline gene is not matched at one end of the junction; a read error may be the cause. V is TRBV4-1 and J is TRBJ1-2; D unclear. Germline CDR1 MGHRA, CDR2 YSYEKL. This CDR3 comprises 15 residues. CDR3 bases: TGCGCCAGCAGCCAACTAGGAGCCTCTCCCTATAGCTACACCTTC. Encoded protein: CASSQLGASPYSYTF.

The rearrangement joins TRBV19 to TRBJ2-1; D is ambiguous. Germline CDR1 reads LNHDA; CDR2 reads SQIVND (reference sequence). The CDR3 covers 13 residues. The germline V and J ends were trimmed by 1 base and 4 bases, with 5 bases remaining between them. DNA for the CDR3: TGTGCCAGTAGTATAGTGCGGTACAATGAGCAGTTCTTC. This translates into CASSIVRYNEQFF.

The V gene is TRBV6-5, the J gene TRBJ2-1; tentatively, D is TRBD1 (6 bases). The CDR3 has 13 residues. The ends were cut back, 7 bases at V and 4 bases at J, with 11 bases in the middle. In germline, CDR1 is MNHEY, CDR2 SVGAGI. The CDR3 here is CASKTGPYNEQFF. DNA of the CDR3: TGTGCCAGCAAGACAGGTCCTTACAATGAGCAGTTCTTC.

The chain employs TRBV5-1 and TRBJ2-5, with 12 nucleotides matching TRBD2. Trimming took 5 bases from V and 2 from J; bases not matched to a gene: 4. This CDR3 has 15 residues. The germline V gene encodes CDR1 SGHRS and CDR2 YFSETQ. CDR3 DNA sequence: TGCGCCAGCAGACGGACTAGCGGGGCGCAAGAGACCCAGTACTTC. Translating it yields CASRRTSGAQETQYF.

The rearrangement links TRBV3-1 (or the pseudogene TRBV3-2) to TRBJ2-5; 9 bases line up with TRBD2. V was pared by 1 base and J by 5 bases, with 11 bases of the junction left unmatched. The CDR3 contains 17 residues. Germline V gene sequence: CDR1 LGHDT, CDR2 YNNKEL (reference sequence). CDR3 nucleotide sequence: TGTGCCAGCAGCCAAGGATCGGCTAGCGGGGTGAGGGAGACCCAGTACTTC. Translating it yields CASSQGSASGVRETQYF.

CDR3 coding DNA: TGTGCCAGCAGCGTAAAGACCCCCGGGGGACTAGCGGTAGATACGCAGTATTTT. Amino acids: CASSVKTPGGLAVDTQYF. The J gene is TRBJ2-3, the V gene TRBV9, with 11 bases identical to TRBD2. Germline values: CDR1 SGDLS, CDR2 YYNGEE. Trimming removed 1 base from V and 5 bases from J; junction bases left unmatched: 12. The CDR3 is 18 residues long.

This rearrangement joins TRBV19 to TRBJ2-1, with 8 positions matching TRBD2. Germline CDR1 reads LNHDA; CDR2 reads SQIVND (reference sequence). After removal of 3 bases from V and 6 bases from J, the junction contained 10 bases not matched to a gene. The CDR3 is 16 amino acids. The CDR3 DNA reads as TGTGCCAGTAGTATTTCCGGTAGCGGGGTACTCAATGAGCAGTTCTTC. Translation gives CASSISGSGVLNEQFF. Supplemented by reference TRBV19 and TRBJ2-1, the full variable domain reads DGGITQSPKYLFRKEGQNVTLSCEQNLNHDAMYWYRQDPGQGLRLIYYSQIVNDFQKGDIAEGYSVSREKKESFPLTVTSAQKNPTAFYLCASSISGSGVLNEQFFGPGTRLTVL.

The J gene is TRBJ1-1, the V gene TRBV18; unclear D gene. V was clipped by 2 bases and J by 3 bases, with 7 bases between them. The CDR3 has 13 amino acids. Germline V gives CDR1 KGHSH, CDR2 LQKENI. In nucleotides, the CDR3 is TGTGCCAGCTCACCAATCGGGGACACTGAAGCTTTCTTT. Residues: CASSPIGDTEAFF.